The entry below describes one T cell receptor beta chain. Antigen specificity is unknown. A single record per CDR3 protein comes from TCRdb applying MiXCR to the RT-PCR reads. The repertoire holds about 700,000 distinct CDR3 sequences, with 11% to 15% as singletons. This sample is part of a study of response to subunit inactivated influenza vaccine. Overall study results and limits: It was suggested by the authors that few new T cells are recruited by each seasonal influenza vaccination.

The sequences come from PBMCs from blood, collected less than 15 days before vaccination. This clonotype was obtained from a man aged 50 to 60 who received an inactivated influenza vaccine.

The CDR3 loop is CASISQDQETQYF. The CDR3 DNA reads TGTGCCAGCATCTCACAAGATCAAGAGACCCAGTACTTC. The rearrangement links TRBV6-1 to TRBJ2-5; D is unclear. Per the germline V gene, CDR1 is MNHNS and CDR2 is SASEGT. This CDR3 has 13 amino acids. Trimming removed 7 bases from V and 2 bases from J, with 11 bases in between.